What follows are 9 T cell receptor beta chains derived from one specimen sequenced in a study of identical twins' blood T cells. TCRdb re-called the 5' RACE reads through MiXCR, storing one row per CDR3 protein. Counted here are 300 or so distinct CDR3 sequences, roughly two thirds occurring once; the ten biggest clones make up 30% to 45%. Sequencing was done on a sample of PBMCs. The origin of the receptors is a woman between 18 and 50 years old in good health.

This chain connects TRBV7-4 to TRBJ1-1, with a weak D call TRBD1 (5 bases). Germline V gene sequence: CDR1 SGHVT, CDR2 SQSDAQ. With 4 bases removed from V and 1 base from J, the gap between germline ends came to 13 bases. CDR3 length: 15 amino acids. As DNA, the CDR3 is TGTGCCAGCAGCTACGGGGCGGAGAGGAACACTGAAGCTTTCTTT. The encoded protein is CASSYGAERNTEAFF.

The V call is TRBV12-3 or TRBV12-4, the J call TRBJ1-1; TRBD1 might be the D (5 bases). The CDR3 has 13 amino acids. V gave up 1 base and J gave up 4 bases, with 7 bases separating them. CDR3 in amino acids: CASSLGDPTEAFF. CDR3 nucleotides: TGTGCCAGCAGTTTAGGGGACCCCACTGAAGCTTTCTTT.

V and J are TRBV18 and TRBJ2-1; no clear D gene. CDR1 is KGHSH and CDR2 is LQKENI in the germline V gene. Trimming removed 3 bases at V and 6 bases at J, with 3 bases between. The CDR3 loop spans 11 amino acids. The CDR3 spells CASSPVNEQFF. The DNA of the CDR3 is TGTGCCAGCTCACCGGTCAATGAGCAGTTCTTC.

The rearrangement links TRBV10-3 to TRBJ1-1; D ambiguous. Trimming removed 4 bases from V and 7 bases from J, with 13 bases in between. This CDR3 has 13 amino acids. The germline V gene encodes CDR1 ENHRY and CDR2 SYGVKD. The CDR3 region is CAISASQQNEAFF. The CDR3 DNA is TGTGCCATCAGTGCTTCCCAACAGAATGAAGCTTTCTTT.

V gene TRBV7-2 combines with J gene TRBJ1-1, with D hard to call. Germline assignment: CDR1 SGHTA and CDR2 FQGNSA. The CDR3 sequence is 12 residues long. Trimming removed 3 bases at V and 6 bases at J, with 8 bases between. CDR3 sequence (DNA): TGTGCCAGCAGCTTTCAACAGCCTGAAGCTTTCTTT. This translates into CASSFQQPEAFF.

The CDR3 DNA reads TGTGCCAGCAGTCTGGGGACGGACGAGCAGTACTTC. This gives the protein CASSLGTDEQYF. The chain employs TRBV12-3 or TRBV12-4 and TRBJ2-7; D is tentatively TRBD1 or TRBD2 (5 bases each). Trimming took 5 bases from V and 5 from J, leaving 10 bases between them. The CDR3 totals 12 residues.

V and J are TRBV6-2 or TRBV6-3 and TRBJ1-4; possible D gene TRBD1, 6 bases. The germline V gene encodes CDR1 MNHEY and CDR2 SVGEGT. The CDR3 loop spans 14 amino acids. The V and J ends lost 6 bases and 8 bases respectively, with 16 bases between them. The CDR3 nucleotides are TGTGCCAGCAGACTTGACAGGTCGGTCGAAAAACTGTTTTTT. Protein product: CASRLDRSVEKLFF.

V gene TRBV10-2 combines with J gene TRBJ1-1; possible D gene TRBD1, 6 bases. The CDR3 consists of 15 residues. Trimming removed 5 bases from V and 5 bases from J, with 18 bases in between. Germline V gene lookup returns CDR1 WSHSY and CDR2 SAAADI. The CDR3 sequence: CASSQPRGSFTEAFF. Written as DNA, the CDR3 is TGCGCCAGCAGTCAGCCCAGGGGAAGTTTTACTGAAGCTTTCTTT.

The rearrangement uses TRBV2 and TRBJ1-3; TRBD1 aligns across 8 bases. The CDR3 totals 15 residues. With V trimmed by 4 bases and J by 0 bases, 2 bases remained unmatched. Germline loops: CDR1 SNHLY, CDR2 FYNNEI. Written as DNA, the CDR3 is TGTGCCAGCAGTGGACAGGGGATCTCTGGAAACACCATATATTTT. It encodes CASSGQGISGNTIYF.